The T cell receptor beta chain under discussion was sequenced for a study of blood T cell repertoires in COVID-19. Looked up from germline, CDR1 is LNHNV and CDR2 is YYDKDF (reference sequence). The CDR3 is made up of 14 amino acids. V lost 0 bases to trimming and J lost 10 bases, with 15 bases between them. Categorization into cohorts depended on clinical history that participants reported. Profiled with immunoSEQ multiplex PCR; TCRdb holds only in-frame clones, not every one. The sample contains about 440,000 clones, less than 95% of which appear only once. This clone was observed once. The genes are TRBV15 and TRBJ1-1; D may be TRBD1 (5 bases). The sequenced sample was PBMCs or T cells enriched from blood (not recorded which). The receptor was derived from a man aged 18 to 30 who had recovered from COVID-19. CDR3 nucleotide sequence: TGTGCCACCAGCAGAGATACGGGCAGGGCGGTAGCTTTCTTT. This codes for CATSRDTGRAVAFF.